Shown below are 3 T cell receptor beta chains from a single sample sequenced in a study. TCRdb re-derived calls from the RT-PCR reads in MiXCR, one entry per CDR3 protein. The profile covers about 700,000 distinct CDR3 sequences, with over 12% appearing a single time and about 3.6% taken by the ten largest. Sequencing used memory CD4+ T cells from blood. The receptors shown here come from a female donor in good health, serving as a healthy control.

CDR3 region: CASTPSSGNTIYF. CDR3 nucleotides: TGCGCCAGCACACCCAGCTCTGGAAACACCATATATTTT. The chain employs TRBV5-1 and TRBJ1-3; D unclear. The CDR3 is made up of 13 amino acids. The ends were cut back, 6 bases at V and 0 bases at J, with 7 bases in the middle. Germline values: CDR1 SGHRS, CDR2 YFSETQ.

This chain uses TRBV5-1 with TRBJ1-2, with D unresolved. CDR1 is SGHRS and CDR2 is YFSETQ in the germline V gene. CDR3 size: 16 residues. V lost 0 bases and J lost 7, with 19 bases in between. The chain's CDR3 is CASSLVGVRGPRGYTF. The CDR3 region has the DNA TGCGCCAGCAGCTTGGTGGGAGTCAGAGGTCCTCGTGGCTACACCTTC.

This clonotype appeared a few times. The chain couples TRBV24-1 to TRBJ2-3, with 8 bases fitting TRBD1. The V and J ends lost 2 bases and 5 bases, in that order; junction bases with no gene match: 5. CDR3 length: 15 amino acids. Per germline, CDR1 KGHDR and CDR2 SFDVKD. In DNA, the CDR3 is TGTGCCACCAGTGATTCGGACAGGGATGGAGATACGCAGTATTTT. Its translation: CATSDSDRDGDTQYF.